This T cell receptor beta chain was obtained from a study of T cell clones after liver transplantation. Across the whole study: Pre-transplant mixed lymphocyte reactions yielded third-party-reactive TCRbeta sequences as comparators for graft-donor-reactive sequences. Samples came pre-transplant, pre-randomization before withdrawal, and post-randomization after withdrawal ended. Until 12-24 months post-transplant, subjects got standard immunosuppression and no induction. Study results and limitations: Post-transplant time points were not standardized, so conclusions are preliminary.

With regard to this clone: The antigen remains undetermined.

Repertoires were generated with immunoSEQ multiplex PCR, while TCRdb's copy carries only in-frame clones and drops some. The sample comprises roughly 100,000 clones, 80% to 90% of which are singletons, and 2.5% to 3% rests with the top ten. V lost 2 bases to trimming and J lost 8 bases, with 22 bases between them. CDR1 is MGHDK and CDR2 is SYGVNS in the germline V gene. The CDR3 totals 17 residues. The TCR comes from a human patient who received a liver transplant. Some T cells may possibly be graft donor cells. Sequencing was performed on CD4+ T cells from blood, taken 47 months after liver transplant. V usage is TRBV25-1 and J usage is TRBJ2-1; no clear D gene. In DNA, the CDR3 is TGTGCCAGCAGTGAAGCCGAGCATCACCCCCAGTTCGATGAGCAGTTCTTC. It encodes CASSEAEHHPQFDEQFF.